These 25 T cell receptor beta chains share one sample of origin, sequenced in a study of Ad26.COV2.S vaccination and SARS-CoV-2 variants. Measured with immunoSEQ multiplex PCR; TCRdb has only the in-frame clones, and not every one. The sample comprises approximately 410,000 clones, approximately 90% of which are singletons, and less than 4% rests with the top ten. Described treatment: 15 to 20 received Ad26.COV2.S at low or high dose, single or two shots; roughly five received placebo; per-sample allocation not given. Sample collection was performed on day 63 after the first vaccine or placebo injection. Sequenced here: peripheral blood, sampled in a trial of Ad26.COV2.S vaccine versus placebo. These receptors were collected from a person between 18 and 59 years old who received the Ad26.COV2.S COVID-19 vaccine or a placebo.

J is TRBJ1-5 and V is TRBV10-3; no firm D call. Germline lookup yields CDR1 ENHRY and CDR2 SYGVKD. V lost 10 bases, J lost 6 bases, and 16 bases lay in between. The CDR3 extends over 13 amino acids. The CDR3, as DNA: TGTGCCACCATTGGAGTGGCCGGTCAGCCCCAGCATTTT. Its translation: CATIGVAGQPQHF.

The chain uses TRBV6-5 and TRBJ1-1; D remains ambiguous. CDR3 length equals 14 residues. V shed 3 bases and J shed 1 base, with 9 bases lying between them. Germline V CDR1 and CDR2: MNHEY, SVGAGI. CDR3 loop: CASSYAVTNTEAFF. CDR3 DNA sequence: TGTGCCAGCAGTTATGCAGTAACGAACACTGAAGCTTTCTTT.

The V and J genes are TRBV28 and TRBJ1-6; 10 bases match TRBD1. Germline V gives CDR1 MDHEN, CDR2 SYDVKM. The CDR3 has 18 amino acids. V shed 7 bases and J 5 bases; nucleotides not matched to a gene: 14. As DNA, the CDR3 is TGTGCCAGCACCACTTATATCGCCGGGACAGGGGATAATTCACCCCTCCACTTT. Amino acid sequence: CASTTYIAGTGDNSPLHF.

The CDR3 DNA reads TGTGCCAGCAGCCCAGACGAGGAGAAGCAGTACTTC. It codes for CASSPDEEKQYF. The chain is built from TRBV7-8 and TRBJ2-7; D uncertain. The V end was cut by 5 bases, the J end by 8 bases, with 13 bases between. The CDR3 totals 12 residues. The germline gives CDR1 SGHVS, CDR2 FQNEAQ.

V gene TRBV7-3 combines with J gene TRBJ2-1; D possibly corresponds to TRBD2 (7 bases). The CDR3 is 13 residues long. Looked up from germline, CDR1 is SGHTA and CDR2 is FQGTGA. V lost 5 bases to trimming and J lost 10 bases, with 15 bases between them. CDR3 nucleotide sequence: TGTGCCAGCAGCCTCGAGGGGGGGCGCGAGCAGTTCTTC. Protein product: CASSLEGGREQFF.

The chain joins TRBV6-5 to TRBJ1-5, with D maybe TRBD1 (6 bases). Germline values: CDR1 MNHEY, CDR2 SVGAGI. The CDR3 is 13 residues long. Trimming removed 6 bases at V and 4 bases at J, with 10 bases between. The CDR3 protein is CASSRTGNQPQHF. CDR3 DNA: TGTGCCAGCAGCCGAACAGGGAATCAGCCCCAGCATTTT.

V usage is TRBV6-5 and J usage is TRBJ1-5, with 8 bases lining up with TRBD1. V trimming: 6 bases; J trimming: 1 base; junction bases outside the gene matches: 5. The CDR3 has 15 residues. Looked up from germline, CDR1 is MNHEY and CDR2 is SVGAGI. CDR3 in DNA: TGTGCCAGCAGACCAAACAGGGGGAGCAATCAGCCCCAGCATTTT. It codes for CASRPNRGSNQPQHF.

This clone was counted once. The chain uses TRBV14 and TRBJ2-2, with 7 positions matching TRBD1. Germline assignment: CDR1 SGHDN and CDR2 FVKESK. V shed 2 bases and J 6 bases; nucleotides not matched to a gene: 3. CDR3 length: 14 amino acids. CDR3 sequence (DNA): TGTGCCAGCAGCCAACGACAGGGTGCCGGGGAGCTGTTTTTT. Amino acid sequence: CASSQRQGAGELFF.

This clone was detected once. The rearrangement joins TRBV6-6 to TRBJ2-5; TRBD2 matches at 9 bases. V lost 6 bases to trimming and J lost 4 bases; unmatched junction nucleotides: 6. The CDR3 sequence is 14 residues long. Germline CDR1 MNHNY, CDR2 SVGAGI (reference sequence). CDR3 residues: CASSPVAGVETQYF. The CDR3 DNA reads TGTGCCAGCAGCCCAGTAGCGGGGGTAGAGACCCAGTACTTC.

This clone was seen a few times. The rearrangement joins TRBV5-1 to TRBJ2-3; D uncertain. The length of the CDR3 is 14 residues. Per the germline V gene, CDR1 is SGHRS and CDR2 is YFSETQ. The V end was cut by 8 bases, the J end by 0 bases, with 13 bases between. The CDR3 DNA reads TGCGCCAGTTCTTCCGGGCCAAGCACAGATACGCAGTATTTT. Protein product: CASSSGPSTDTQYF.

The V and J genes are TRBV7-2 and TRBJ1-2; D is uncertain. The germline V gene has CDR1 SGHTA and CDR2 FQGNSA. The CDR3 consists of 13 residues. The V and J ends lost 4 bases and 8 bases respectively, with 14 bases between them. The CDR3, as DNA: TGTGCCAGCAGCTCCGAAACGGGTAGGGGCTACACCTTC. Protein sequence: CASSSETGRGYTF. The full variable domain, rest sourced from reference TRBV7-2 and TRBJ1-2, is GAGVSQSPSNKVTEKGKDVELRCDPISGHTALYWYRQSLGQGLEFLIYFQGNSAPDKSGLPSDRFSAERTGGSVSTLTIQRTQQEDSAVYLCASSSETGRGYTFGSGTRLTVV.

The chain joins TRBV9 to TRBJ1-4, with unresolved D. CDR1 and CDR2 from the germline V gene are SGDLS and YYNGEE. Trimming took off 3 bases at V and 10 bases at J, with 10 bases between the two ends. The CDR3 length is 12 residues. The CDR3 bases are TGTGCCAGCAGCGCGGACTTGGGAAAACTGTTTTTT. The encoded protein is CASSADLGKLFF. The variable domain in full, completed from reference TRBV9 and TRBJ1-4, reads DSGVTQTPKHLITATGQRVTLRCSPRSGDLSVYWYQQSLDQGLQFLIQYYNGEERAKGNILERFSAQQFPDLHSELNLSSLELGDSALYFCASSADLGKLFFGSGTQLSVL.

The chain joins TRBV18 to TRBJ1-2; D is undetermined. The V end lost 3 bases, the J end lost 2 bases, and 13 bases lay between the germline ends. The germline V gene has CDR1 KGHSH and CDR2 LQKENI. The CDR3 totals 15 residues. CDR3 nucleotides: TGTGCCAGCTCACCCGATCTCATAACGAACTATGGCTACACCTTC. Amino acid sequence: CASSPDLITNYGYTF.

The CDR3 DNA sequence: TGTGCCAGCAGCTTAGAACACGGGACAGGCTACTACGAGCAGTACTTC. It translates to CASSLEHGTGYYEQYF. The genes are TRBV7-2 and TRBJ2-7; TRBD1 matches at 8 bases. Unmatched junction bases numbered 8, after V lost 1 base and J lost 3 bases. The CDR3 totals 16 residues. Germline V lookup: CDR1 SGHTA, CDR2 FQGNSA.

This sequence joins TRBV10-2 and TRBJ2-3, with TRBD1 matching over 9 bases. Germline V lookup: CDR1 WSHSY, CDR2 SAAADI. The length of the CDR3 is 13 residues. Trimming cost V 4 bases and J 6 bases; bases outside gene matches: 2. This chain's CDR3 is CASSVGQGDTQYF. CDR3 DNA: TGCGCCAGCAGTGTCGGACAGGGGGATACGCAGTATTTT.

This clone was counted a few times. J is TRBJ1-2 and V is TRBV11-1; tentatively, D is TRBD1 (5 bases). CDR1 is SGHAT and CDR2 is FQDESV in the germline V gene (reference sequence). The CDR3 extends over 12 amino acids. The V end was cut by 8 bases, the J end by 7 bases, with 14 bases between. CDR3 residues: CASGAGDRGYTF. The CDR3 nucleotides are TGTGCCAGCGGGGCGGGCGATCGTGGCTACACCTTC.

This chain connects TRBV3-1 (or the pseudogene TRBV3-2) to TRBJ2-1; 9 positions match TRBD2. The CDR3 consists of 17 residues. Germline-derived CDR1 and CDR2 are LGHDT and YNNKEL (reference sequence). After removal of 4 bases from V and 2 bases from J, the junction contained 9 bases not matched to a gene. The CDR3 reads CASSRVEAGGPYNEQFF. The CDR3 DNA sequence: TGTGCCAGCAGCCGCGTCGAGGCGGGGGGGCCCTACAATGAGCAGTTCTTC.

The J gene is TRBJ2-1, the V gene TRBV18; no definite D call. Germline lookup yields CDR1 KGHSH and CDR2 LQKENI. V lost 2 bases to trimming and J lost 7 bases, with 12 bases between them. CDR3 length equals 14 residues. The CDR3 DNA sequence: TGTGCCAGCTCACCAAGGGCAGGTGATAATGAGCAGTTCTTC. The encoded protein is CASSPRAGDNEQFF.

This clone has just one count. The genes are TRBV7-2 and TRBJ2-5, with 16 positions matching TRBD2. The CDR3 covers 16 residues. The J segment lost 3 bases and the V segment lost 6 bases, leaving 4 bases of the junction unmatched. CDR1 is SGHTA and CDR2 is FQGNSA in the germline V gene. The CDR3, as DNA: TGTGCCAGCAGTACGGGACTAGCGGGGGGGAAAGAGACCCAGTACTTC. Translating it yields CASSTGLAGGKETQYF. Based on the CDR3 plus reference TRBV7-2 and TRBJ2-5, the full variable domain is GAGVSQSPSNKVTEKGKDVELRCDPISGHTALYWYRQSLGQGLEFLIYFQGNSAPDKSGLPSDRFSAERTGGSVSTLTIQRTQQEDSAVYLCASSTGLAGGKETQYFGPGTRLLVL.

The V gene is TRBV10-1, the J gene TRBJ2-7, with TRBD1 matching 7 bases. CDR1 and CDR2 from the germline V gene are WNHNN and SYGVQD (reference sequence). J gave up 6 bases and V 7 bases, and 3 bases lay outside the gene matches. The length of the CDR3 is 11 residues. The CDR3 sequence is CASKTGREQYF. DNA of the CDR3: TGCGCCAGCAAGACAGGGCGCGAGCAGTACTTC.

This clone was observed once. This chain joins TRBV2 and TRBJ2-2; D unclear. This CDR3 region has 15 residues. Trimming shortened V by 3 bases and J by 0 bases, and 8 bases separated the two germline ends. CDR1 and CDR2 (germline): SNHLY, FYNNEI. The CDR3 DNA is TGTGCCAGCAGTGACGGGCGAACGAACACCGGGGAGCTGTTTTTT. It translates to CASSDGRTNTGELFF.

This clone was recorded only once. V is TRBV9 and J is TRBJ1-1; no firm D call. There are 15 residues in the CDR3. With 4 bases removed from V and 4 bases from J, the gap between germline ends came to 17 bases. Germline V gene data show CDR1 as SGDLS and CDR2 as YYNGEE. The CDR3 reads CASSTGPVGSTEAFF. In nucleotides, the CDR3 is TGTGCCAGCAGCACCGGCCCGGTTGGTAGCACTGAAGCTTTCTTT.

CDR3 in amino acids: CASSQEGQGETQYF. DNA for the CDR3: TGTGCCAGTAGTCAAGAGGGACAGGGGGAGACCCAGTACTTC. The chain joins TRBV19 to TRBJ2-5, with TRBD1 matching 10 bases. V lost 5 bases to trimming and J lost 5 bases; unmatched junction nucleotides: 5. Germline assignment: CDR1 LNHDA and CDR2 SQIVND (reference sequence). The CDR3 extends over 14 amino acids. Looking up the rest from reference TRBV19 and TRBJ2-5 gives the full variable domain: DGGITQSPKYLFRKEGQNVTLSCEQNLNHDAMYWYRQDPGQGLRLIYYSQIVNDFQKGDIAEGYSVSREKKESFPLTVTSAQKNPTAFYLCASSQEGQGETQYFGPGTRLLVL.

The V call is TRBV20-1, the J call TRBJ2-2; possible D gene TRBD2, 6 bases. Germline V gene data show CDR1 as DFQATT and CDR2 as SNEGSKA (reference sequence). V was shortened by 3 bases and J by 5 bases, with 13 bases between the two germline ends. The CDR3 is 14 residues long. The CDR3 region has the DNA TGCAGTGCTAGTCGGGGGTCGGGAACCGGGGAGCTGTTTTTT. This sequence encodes CSASRGSGTGELFF.

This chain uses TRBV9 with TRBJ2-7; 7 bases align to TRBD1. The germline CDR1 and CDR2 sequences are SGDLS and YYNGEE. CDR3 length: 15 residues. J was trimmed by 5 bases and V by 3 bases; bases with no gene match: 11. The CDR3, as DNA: TGTGCCAGCAGCGCCCGTGGACAGGTGGCAAACGAGCAGTACTTC. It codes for CASSARGQVANEQYF.